One sample yielded the 24 T cell receptor beta chains listed below, sequenced in a study of T cells in Graves' hyperthyroidism and ophthalmopathy. The TCR beta CDR3 regions underwent amplification using RNA transcripts as the source. The study used the HTBI primer set for a first-round RT-PCR of the TCR CDR3. TCRdb reanalysed the multiplex PCR reads using MiXCR and keeps one entry per CDR3 protein. The table has over 250,000 distinct CDR3 sequences, approximately 21% seen once; the top ten hold around 65%. Sample: blood. Receptors were obtained from a man aged 25-45 years with Graves' ophthalmopathy.

This clonotype has only a few counts. The chain recombines TRBV27 with TRBJ2-1, with 9 positions matching TRBD2. V lost 3 bases, J lost 9 bases, and 12 bases stayed unmatched. The germline gives CDR1 MNHEY, CDR2 SMNVEV (reference sequence). There are 16 residues in the CDR3. The CDR3 loop reads CASSFLGSSGITEQFF. CDR3 bases: TGTGCCAGCAGTTTCTTGGGGTCTAGCGGGATTACTGAGCAGTTCTTC.

This clonotype was seen ten or more times. The genes are TRBV5-1 and TRBJ1-2; possible D gene TRBD1, 5 bases. CDR3 length: 14 residues. Germline CDR1 reads SGHRS; CDR2 reads YFSETQ. V was pared by 4 bases and J by 1 base, with 11 bases between. CDR3 DNA sequence: TGCGCCAGCAGCAGGGACGGGGGTAACTATGGCTACACCTTC. Translating it yields CASSRDGGNYGYTF.

This clonotype was picked up a small number of times. V usage is TRBV7-3 and J usage is TRBJ2-2, with 8 bases identical to TRBD1. The V gene end was trimmed by 5 bases and the J gene end by 4 bases; junction bases not matched to a gene: 6. The CDR3 has 15 amino acids. The V gene's germline CDR1 is SGHTA and CDR2 FQGTGA. CDR3 nucleotide sequence: TGTGCCAGCAGCCTGGGACAGGCCCGCACCGGGGAGCTGTTTTTT. Its protein product is CASSLGQARTGELFF.

The chain has TRBV7-6 and TRBJ1-1; D unresolved. This CDR3 region has 14 residues. Germline V gene sequence: CDR1 SGHVS, CDR2 FNYEAQ. V was cut by 0 bases and J by 4 bases, with 9 bases left in between. The CDR3 coding sequence is TGTGCCAGCAGCTTAGCCGAAGGGAGCACTGAAGCTTTCTTT. Its protein product is CASSLAEGSTEAFF. The complete variable domain, with remaining parts taken from reference TRBV7-6 and TRBJ1-1, reads GAGVSQSPRYKVTKRGQDVALRCDPISGHVSLYWYRQALGQGPEFLTYFNYEAQQDKSGLPNDRFSAERPEGSISTLTIQRTEQRDSAMYRCASSLAEGSTEAFFGQGTRLTVV.

The sample holds many counts of this clonotype. The chain joins TRBV7-2 to TRBJ2-2; D is unresolved. Trimming took 1 base from V and 5 from J, leaving 11 bases between them. CDR3 length equals 15 residues. Germline values: CDR1 SGHTA, CDR2 FQGNSA. The CDR3 loop is CASSLVVARTGELFF. CDR3 nucleotide sequence: TGTGCCAGCAGCTTAGTAGTAGCTCGGACCGGGGAGCTGTTTTTT.

The table lists this clonotype with a few counts. This chain connects TRBV29-1 to TRBJ2-1; D gene unclear. The V and J ends lost 0 bases and 6 bases respectively, with 0 bases between them. CDR1 SQVTM and CDR2 ANQGSEA come from the germline V gene. There are 10 residues in the CDR3. The CDR3 nucleotides read TGCAGCGTTGAAGACAATGAGCAGTTCTTC. As protein: CSVEDNEQFF.

This clonotype was counted many times. The chain is built from TRBV11-2 and TRBJ2-7; 7 bases align to TRBD2. Germline loops: CDR1 SGHAT, CDR2 FQNNGV. V shed 1 base and J 0 bases; nucleotides not matched to a gene: 6. The length of the CDR3 is 16 residues. The CDR3 region has the DNA TGTGCCAGCAGCTTAGCACTAGGCGGGGGCTCCTACGAGCAGTACTTC. It codes for CASSLALGGGSYEQYF.

This clonotype turned up a few times. This rearrangement joins TRBV29-1 to TRBJ1-2, with D possibly being TRBD1 (5 bases). This CDR3 has 12 amino acids. CDR1 and CDR2 from the germline V gene are SQVTM and ANQGSEA. Trimming left V 6 bases short and J 8 bases short, with 16 bases between. DNA of the CDR3: TGCAGCGTCTTGACGGGGTGGGGGGGCTACACCTTC. It codes for CSVLTGWGGYTF. The full variable domain, in which reference TRBV29-1 and TRBJ1-2 provide the parts outside the CDR3, is SAVISQKPSRDICQRGTSLTIQCQVDSQVTMMFWYRQQPGQSLTLIATANQGSEATYESGFVIDKFPISRPNLTFSTLTVSNMSPEDSSIYLCSVLTGWGGYTFGSGTRLTVV.

This clonotype showed up many times. The chain employs TRBV30 and TRBJ2-1; D call uncertain. In germline, CDR1 is GTSNPN, CDR2 SVGIG (reference sequence). CDR3 size: 11 residues. The germline V and J ends were trimmed by 8 bases and 5 bases, with 10 bases remaining between them. This CDR3 is CAGQAHNEQFF. Here the CDR3 DNA reads TGTGCCGGTCAGGCACACAATGAGCAGTTCTTC.

This clonotype was counted only a few times. The gene calls are TRBV9 and TRBJ2-1; weak D call: TRBD2 (6 bases). Looked up from germline, CDR1 is SGDLS and CDR2 is YYNGEE. V lost 1 base, J lost 4 bases, and 9 bases lay in between. The CDR3 has 14 amino acids. The CDR3 DNA reads TGTGCCAGCAGCGTACGTGGGACTTACAATGAGCAGTTCTTC. It is translated as CASSVRGTYNEQFF.

Concerning this clonotype: This may arise from a read error, as a much more abundant clone is one base away. J is TRBJ2-1 and V is TRBV7-9; 10 bases match TRBD2. The germline V gene encodes CDR1 SEHNR and CDR2 FQNEAQ (reference sequence). Trimming removed 5 bases from V and 7 bases from J; junction bases left unmatched: 8. CDR3 length: 15 amino acids. CDR3 sequence: CASSTAGGPRNEQFF. DNA for the CDR3: TGTGCCAGCAGCACAGCGGGAGGGCCTAGGAATGAGCAGTTCTTC.

The table lists this clonotype with many counts. This chain connects TRBV7-8 to TRBJ2-3, with D perhaps TRBD2 (7 bases). Per the germline V gene, CDR1 is SGHVS and CDR2 is FQNEAQ. Trimming took off 2 bases at V and 0 bases at J, with 9 bases between the two ends. This CDR3 region has 15 residues. In DNA form, the CDR3 reads TGTGCCAGCAGCTTACGGGGGGCGAGCACAGATACGCAGTATTTT. This gives the protein CASSLRGASTDTQYF.

The rearrangement uses TRBV7-2 and TRBJ1-1, with 10 bases identical to TRBD1. The V gene end was trimmed by 8 bases and the J gene end by 5 bases; junction bases not matched to a gene: 11. CDR1 SGHTA and CDR2 FQGNSA come from the germline V gene. The CDR3 sequence is 15 residues long. The CDR3 region has the DNA TGTGCCAGCGGCTCAAGGACAGGGGGGGAAACTGAAGCTTTCTTT. Translated, it gives CASGSRTGGETEAFF.

This clonotype has only a few counts. The V and J genes are TRBV6-1 and TRBJ2-7; 7 nucleotides align to TRBD2. The V gene end was trimmed by 6 bases and the J gene end by 4 bases; junction bases not matched to a gene: 15. The CDR3 is 16 amino acids. Looked up from germline, CDR1 is MNHNS and CDR2 is SASEGT. CDR3 sequence: CASSDQGRGGAYEQYF. The DNA of the CDR3 is TGTGCCAGCAGCGACCAAGGGAGGGGAGGGGCATACGAGCAGTACTTC.

This clonotype was observed a handful of times. The chain recombines TRBV27 with TRBJ2-1; TRBD1 might be the D (5 bases). The CDR3 is made up of 13 amino acids. The germline gives CDR1 MNHEY, CDR2 SMNVEV (reference sequence). The V and J ends lost 2 bases and 10 bases respectively, with 12 bases between them. The CDR3 protein is CASSLNRLGEQFF. CDR3 bases: TGTGCCAGCAGTTTAAACAGGCTCGGGGAGCAGTTCTTC.

This clonotype was seen more than once but under ten times. The chain uses TRBV7-6 and TRBJ1-5, with a weak D call TRBD1 (6 bases). Trimming took off 1 base at V and 6 bases at J, with 16 bases between the two ends. This CDR3 spans 16 amino acids. Looked up from germline, CDR1 is SGHVS and CDR2 is FNYEAQ. The CDR3 sequence is CASSLEGGGQGQPQHF. CDR3 in DNA: TGTGCCAGCAGCTTAGAGGGAGGGGGGCAGGGTCAGCCCCAGCATTTT.

In this sample, this clonotype turned up a few times. V is TRBV29-1 and J is TRBJ2-2; 11 positions agree with TRBD1. Germline assignment: CDR1 SQVTM and CDR2 ANQGSEA. This CDR3 region has 14 residues. V lost 6 bases, J lost 5 bases, and 5 bases stayed unmatched. As DNA, the CDR3 is TGCAGCGTCTTCGGACAGGGGGCGACCGGGGAGCTGTTTTTT. This codes for CSVFGQGATGELFF.

This clonotype was observed a handful of times. The rearrangement joins TRBV5-1 to TRBJ1-3; 8 nucleotides agree with TRBD1. CDR1 and CDR2 (germline): SGHRS, YFSETQ. Trimming at V came to 4 bases and at J to 0 bases, leaving 0 bases not matched to a gene. The CDR3 is 14 residues long. The CDR3 bases are TGCGCCAGCAGCACAGGGGGCTCTGGAAACACCATATATTTT. This translates into CASSTGGSGNTIYF. The variable domain in full, with the rest retrieved from reference TRBV5-1 and TRBJ1-3, is KAGVTQTPRYLIKTRGQQVTLSCSPISGHRSVSWYQQTPGQGLQFLFEYFSETQRNKGNFPGRFSGRQFSNSRSEMNVSTLELGDSALYLCASSTGGSGNTIYFGEGSWLTVV.

The chain couples TRBV5-1 to TRBJ1-2; D not certain. This CDR3 spans 14 amino acids. The V end lost 0 bases, the J end lost 7 bases, and 13 bases lay between the germline ends. Germline V gives CDR1 SGHRS, CDR2 YFSETQ. The CDR3 DNA reads as TGCGCCAGCAGCTTGGCGTCAGAGAAACGTGGCTACACCTTC. Its translation: CASSLASEKRGYTF.

This clonotype has a count of ten or more. The chain has TRBV3-1 and TRBJ1-1; 8 nucleotides match TRBD1. V shed 6 bases and J 4 bases; nucleotides not matched to a gene: 4. The germline V gene encodes CDR1 LGHDT and CDR2 YNNKEL (reference sequence). The CDR3 has 13 amino acids. The CDR3 sequence is CASRDTGGTEAFF. CDR3 in DNA: TGTGCCAGCAGGGACACAGGGGGCACTGAAGCTTTCTTT.

This clonotype was seen only a few times. The rearrangement uses TRBV24-1 and TRBJ2-1; D not resolved. CDR1 and CDR2 from the germline V gene are KGHDR and SFDVKD. The V gene lost 3 bases and the J gene lost 4 bases, with 3 bases spanning the gap. The CDR3 runs 12 residues. The DNA of the CDR3 is TGTGCCACCAGTGATATGTACAATGAGCAGTTCTTC. Its protein product is CATSDMYNEQFF.

A few counts support this clonotype. The rearrangement uses TRBV7-6 and TRBJ1-2; D not certain. V lost 1 base, J lost 10 bases, and 13 bases lay in between. The CDR3 is made up of 13 amino acids. Germline CDR1 SGHVS, CDR2 FNYEAQ. CDR3 bases: TGTGCCAGCAGCTTAGTAGTAGGGCGAGACTACACCTTC. Its translation: CASSLVVGRDYTF.

The chain couples TRBV28 to TRBJ2-4; D remains unclear. Germline V gene sequence: CDR1 MDHEN, CDR2 SYDVKM. The CDR3 runs to 15 residues. V lost 5 bases and J 0 bases, leaving 11 bases between the germline ends. CDR3 in amino acids: CASSTNILAKNIQYF. CDR3 DNA: TGTGCCAGCAGTACCAATATACTAGCCAAAAACATTCAGTACTTC.

This clonotype was seen a few times. The chain recombines TRBV28 with TRBJ2-1; D uncertain. Between the trimmed V and J ends, which lost 7 bases and 2 bases, there was a span of 3 bases. CDR1 MDHEN and CDR2 SYDVKM come from the germline V gene. The CDR3 is made up of 11 amino acids. The CDR3 DNA reads as TGTGCCAGCACTGCCTACAATGAGCAGTTCTTC. Residues: CASTAYNEQFF.